One and the same sample provided the 13 T cell receptor beta chains below, sequenced in a study of T cell responses to AZD1222 COVID-19 vaccine. Clones were read by immunoSEQ multiplex PCR, and TCRdb kept only the in-frame ones, dropping some. The data show about 160,000 clones, over 75% seen once. The source was peripheral blood, collected 28 days after the second AZD1222 dose. The origin of the receptors is an adult who received the AZD1222 COVID-19 vaccine.

This chain connects TRBV11-2 to TRBJ1-1; TRBD1 might be the D (6 bases). CDR3 length: 15 residues. V was shortened by 0 bases and J by 10 bases, with 18 bases between the two germline ends. Germline-derived CDR1 and CDR2 are SGHAT and FQNNGV. CDR3 in amino acids: CASSLDPGAARRAFF. CDR3 in DNA: TGTGCCAGCAGCTTAGATCCAGGGGCCGCCCGACGAGCTTTCTTT.

The chain carries TRBV7-9 and TRBJ1-2; D might be TRBD1 (5 bases). CDR1 is SEHNR, CDR2 FQNEAQ, per germline (reference sequence). The CDR3 spans 14 residues. Between the trimmed V and J ends, which lost 1 base and 2 bases, there was a span of 8 bases. CDR3 in amino acids: CASSLDGGNYGYTF. The CDR3 DNA reads as TGTGCCAGCAGCTTAGACGGGGGGAACTATGGCTACACCTTC.

In its sample, this clone was seen a few times. The rearrangement links TRBV6-5 to TRBJ1-5, with D perhaps matching TRBD1 (6 bases). The CDR3 has 15 residues. V was shortened by 0 bases and J by 4 bases, with 10 bases between the two germline ends. Germline-derived CDR1 and CDR2 are MNHEY and SVGAGI. The DNA of the CDR3 is TGTGCCAGCAGTTACTCAGTAGGGGGGAATCAGCCCCAGCATTTT. It specifies CASSYSVGGNQPQHF.

The rearrangement uses TRBV4-1 and TRBJ2-7; 9 nucleotides match TRBD2. The length of the CDR3 is 16 residues. From germline, CDR1 is MGHRA and CDR2 YSYEKL. V was pared by 2 bases and J by 4 bases, with 9 bases of the junction left unmatched. The DNA for the CDR3 is TGCGCCAGCAGCCAATTAGCGACTAGCGGAGCGTACGAGCAGTACTTC. Translated: CASSQLATSGAYEQYF.

The chain combines TRBV27 with TRBJ2-1; 8 nucleotides align to TRBD2. Germline CDR1 MNHEY, CDR2 SMNVEV (reference sequence). V was clipped by 6 bases and J by 0 bases; unmatched bases: 7. This CDR3 has 16 amino acids. CDR3 sequence (DNA): TGTGCCAGCAGCCCCTGGGCGGGAGGCTCCTACAATGAGCAGTTCTTC. Translating it yields CASSPWAGGSYNEQFF.

The chain links TRBV7-8 to TRBJ2-7, with D uncertain. Germline values: CDR1 SGHVS, CDR2 FQNEAQ. The V end was cut by 4 bases, the J end by 0 bases, with 16 bases between. The CDR3 length is 16 residues. The DNA for the CDR3 is TGTGCCAGCAGCTCAAGAGGACGGTCCGACTCCTACGAGCAGTACTTC. As protein: CASSSRGRSDSYEQYF.

The chain couples TRBV11-3 to TRBJ1-5; a weak D match, TRBD1 (6 bases). The CDR3 consists of 16 residues. CDR1 is SGHNT, CDR2 YENEEA, per germline. V lost 5 bases to trimming and J lost 3 bases, with 17 bases between them. In DNA, the CDR3 is TGTGCCAGCAGCCCAATTCGGGGGGGGCACAATCAGCCCCAGCATTTT. This codes for CASSPIRGGHNQPQHF.

This clone was seen only a few times. This sample includes further DNA sequences coding for the same CDR3. V usage is TRBV29-1 and J usage is TRBJ1-1, with D perhaps TRBD1 (6 bases). V lost 6 bases, J lost 0 bases, and 14 bases lay in between. The CDR3 extends over 14 amino acids. Looked up from germline, CDR1 is SQVTM and CDR2 is ANQGSEA. CDR3 region: CSVDKTGLNTEAFF. CDR3 DNA sequence: TGCAGCGTAGACAAGACAGGCTTGAACACTGAAGCTTTCTTT.

The chain recombines TRBV27 with TRBJ2-3; 8 bases map to TRBD2. With 7 bases clipped from V and 7 bases from J, the junction kept 13 bases outside the gene matches. The CDR3 spans 15 residues. CDR1 MNHEY and CDR2 SMNVEV come from the germline V gene (reference sequence). The CDR3 nucleotides read TGTGCCAGCAACCAAAGGGGACTAGGGGGAAATACGCAGTATTTT. Translating it yields CASNQRGLGGNTQYF.

The chain carries TRBV28 and TRBJ2-1, with D maybe TRBD1 (5 bases). CDR3 length: 15 amino acids. Germline V gives CDR1 MDHEN, CDR2 SYDVKM. The germline V and J ends were trimmed by 3 bases and 5 bases, with 14 bases remaining between them. The CDR3: CASSFPLDSNNEQFF. Here the CDR3 DNA reads TGTGCCAGCAGTTTCCCCCTTGACAGTAACAATGAGCAGTTCTTC.

This rearrangement joins TRBV27 to TRBJ2-7; TRBD2 matches 9 bases. In germline, CDR1 is MNHEY, CDR2 SMNVEV (reference sequence). V was clipped by 8 bases and J by 6 bases; unmatched bases: 11. This CDR3 region has 14 residues. Here the CDR3 reads CASGALAGAVEQYF. CDR3 nucleotide sequence: TGTGCCAGCGGCGCTTTAGCGGGGGCCGTCGAGCAGTACTTC.

This clone was detected only once. This rearrangement joins TRBV2 to TRBJ2-2; a possible D gene is TRBD1 (6 bases). This CDR3 contains 13 residues. The ends were cut back, 7 bases at V and 7 bases at J, with 13 bases in the middle. CDR1 SNHLY and CDR2 FYNNEI come from the germline V gene. CDR3 residues: CASTPLDSGELFF. Here the CDR3 DNA reads TGTGCCAGCACACCACTGGACAGCGGGGAGCTGTTTTTT. Drawing the rest from reference TRBV2 and TRBJ2-2, the complete variable domain is EPEVTQTPSHQVTQMGQEVILRCVPISNHLYFYWYRQILGQKVEFLVSFYNNEISEKSEIFDDQFSVERPDGSNFTLKIRSTKLEDSAMYFCASTPLDSGELFFGEGSRLTVL.

The V call is TRBV6-5, the J call TRBJ2-5, with 12 positions matching TRBD2. V gave up 6 bases and J gave up 4 bases; unmatched junction bases: 6. CDR3 length: 15 residues. Germline V gene sequence: CDR1 MNHEY, CDR2 SVGAGI. The CDR3, as DNA: TGTGCCAGCAGATTATTGGGACTAGCGGGAGAGACCCAGTACTTC. This gives the protein CASRLLGLAGETQYF.